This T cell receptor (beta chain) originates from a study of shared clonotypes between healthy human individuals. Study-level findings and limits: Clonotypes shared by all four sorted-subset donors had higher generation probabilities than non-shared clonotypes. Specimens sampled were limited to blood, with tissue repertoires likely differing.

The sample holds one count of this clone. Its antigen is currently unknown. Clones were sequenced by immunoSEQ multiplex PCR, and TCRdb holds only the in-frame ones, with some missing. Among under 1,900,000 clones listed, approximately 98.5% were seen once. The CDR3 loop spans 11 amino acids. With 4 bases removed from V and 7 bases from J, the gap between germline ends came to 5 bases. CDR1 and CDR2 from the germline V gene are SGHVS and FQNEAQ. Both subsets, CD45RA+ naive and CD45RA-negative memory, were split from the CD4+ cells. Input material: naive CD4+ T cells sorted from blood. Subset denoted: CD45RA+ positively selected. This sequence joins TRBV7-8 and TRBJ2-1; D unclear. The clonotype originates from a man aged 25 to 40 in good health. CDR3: CASSSRNEQFF. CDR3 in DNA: TGTGCCAGCAGCTCAAGGAATGAGCAGTTCTTC. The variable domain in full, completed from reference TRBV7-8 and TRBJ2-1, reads GAGVSQSPRYKVAKRGQDVALRCDPISGHVSLFWYQQALGQGPEFLTYFQNEAQLDKSGLPSDRFFAERPEGSVSTLKIQRTQQEDSAVYLCASSSRNEQFFGPGTRLTVL.